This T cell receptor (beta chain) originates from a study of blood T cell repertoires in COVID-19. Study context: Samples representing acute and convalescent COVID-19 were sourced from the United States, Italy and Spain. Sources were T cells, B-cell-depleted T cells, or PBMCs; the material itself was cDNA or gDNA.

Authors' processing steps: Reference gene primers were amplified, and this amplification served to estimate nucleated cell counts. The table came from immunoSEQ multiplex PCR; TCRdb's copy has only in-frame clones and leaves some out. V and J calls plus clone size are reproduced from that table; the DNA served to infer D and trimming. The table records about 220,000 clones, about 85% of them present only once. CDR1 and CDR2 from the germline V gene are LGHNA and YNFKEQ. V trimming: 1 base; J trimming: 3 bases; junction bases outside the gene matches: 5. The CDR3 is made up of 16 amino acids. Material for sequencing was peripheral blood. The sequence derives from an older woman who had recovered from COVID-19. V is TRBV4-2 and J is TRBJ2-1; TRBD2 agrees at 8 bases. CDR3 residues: CASSQVVAGIYNEQFF. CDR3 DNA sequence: TGTGCCAGCAGCCAAGTGGTAGCGGGGATCTACAATGAGCAGTTCTTC.